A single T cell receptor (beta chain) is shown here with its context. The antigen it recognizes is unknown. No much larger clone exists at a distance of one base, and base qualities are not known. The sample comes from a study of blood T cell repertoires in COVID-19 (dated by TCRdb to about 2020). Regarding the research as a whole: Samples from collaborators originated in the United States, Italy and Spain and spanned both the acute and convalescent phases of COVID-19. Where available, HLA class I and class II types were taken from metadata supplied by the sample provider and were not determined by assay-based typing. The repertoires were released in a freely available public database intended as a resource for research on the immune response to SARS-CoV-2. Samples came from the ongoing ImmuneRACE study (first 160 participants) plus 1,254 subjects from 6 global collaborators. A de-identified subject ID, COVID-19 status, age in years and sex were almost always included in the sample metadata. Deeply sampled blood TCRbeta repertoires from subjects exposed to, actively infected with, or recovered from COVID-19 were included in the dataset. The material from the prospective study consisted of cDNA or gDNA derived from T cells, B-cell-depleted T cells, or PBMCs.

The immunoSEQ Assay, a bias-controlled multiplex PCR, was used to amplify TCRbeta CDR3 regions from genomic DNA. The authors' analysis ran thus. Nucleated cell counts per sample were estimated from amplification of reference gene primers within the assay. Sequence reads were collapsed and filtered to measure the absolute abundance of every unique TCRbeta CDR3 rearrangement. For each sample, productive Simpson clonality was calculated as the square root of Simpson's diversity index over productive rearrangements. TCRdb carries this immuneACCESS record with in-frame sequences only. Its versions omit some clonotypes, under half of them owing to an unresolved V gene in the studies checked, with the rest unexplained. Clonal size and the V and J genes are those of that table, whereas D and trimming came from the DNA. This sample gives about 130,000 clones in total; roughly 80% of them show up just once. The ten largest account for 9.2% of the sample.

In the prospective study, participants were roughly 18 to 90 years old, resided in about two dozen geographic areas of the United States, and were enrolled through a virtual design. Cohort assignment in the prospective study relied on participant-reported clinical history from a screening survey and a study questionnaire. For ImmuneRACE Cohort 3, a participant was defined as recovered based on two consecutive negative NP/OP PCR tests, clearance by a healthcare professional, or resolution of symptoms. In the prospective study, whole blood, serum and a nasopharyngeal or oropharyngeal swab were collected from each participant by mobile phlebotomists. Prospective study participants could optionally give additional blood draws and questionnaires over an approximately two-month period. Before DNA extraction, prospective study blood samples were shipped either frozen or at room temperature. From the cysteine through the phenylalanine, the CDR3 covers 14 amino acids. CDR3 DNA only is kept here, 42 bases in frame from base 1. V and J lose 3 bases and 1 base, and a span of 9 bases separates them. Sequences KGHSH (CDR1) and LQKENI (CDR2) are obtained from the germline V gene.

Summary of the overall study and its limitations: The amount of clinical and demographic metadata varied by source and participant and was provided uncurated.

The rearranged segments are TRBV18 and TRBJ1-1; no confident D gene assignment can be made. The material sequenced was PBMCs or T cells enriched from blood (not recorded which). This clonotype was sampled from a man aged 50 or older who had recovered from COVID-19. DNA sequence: TGTGCCAGCTCACCTTCGGGTCAGAACACTGAAGCTTTCTTT. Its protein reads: CASSPSGQNTEAFF.